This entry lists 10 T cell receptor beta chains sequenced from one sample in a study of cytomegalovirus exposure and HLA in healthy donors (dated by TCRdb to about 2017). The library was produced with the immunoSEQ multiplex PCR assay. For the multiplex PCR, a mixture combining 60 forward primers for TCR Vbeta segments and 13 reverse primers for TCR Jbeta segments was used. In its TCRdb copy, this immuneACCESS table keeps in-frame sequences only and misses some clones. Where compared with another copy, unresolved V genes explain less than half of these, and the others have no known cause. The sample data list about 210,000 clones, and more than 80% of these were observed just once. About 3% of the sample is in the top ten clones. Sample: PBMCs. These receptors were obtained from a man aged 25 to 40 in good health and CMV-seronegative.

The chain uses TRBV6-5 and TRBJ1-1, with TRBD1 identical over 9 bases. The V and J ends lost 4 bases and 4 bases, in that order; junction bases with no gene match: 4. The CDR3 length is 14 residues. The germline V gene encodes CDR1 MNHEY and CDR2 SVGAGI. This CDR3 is CASSLQGASTEAFF. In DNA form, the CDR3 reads TGTGCCAGCAGTTTACAGGGGGCCAGCACTGAAGCTTTCTTT.

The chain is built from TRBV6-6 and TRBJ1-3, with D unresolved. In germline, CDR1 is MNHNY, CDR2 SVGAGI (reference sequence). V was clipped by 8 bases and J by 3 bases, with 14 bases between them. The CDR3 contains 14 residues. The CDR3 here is CASRPGLSGNTIYF. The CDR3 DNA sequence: TGTGCCAGCCGCCCGGGGTTGAGTGGAAACACCATATATTTT.

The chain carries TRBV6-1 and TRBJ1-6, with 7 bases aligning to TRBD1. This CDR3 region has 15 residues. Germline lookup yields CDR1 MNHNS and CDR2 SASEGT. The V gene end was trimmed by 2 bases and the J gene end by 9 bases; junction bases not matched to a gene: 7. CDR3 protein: CASSESSTGTSPLHF. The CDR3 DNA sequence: TGTGCCAGCAGTGAAAGCTCGACAGGGACTTCACCCCTCCACTTT.

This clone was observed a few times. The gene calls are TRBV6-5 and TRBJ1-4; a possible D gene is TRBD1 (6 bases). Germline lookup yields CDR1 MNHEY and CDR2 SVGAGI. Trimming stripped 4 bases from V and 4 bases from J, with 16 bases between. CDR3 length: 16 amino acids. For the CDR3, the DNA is TGTGCCAGCAGTTCACAGGGAGTCCTTCTTAATGAAAAACTGTTTTTT. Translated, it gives CASSSQGVLLNEKLFF.

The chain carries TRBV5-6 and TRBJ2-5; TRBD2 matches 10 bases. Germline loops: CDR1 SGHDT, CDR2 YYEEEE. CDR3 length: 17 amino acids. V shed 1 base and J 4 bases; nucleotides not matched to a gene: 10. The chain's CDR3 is CASSLLNSGGAGETQYF. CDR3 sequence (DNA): TGTGCCAGCAGCTTGTTGAACAGCGGGGGGGCCGGAGAGACCCAGTACTTC.

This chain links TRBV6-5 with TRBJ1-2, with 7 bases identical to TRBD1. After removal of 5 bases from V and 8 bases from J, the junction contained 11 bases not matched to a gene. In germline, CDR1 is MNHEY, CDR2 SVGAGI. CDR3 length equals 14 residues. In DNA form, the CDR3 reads TGTGCCAGCAGTCCGGCCAGGGACAGAGGAGGCTACACCTTC. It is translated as CASSPARDRGGYTF.

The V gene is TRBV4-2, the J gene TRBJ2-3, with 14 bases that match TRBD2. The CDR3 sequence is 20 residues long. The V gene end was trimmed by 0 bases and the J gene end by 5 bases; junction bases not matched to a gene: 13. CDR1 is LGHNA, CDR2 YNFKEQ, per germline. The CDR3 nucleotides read TGTGCCAGCAGCCAAGAAAACTTACCGGGACTAGCGGGGGCGGGAGATACGCAGTATTTT. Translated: CASSQENLPGLAGAGDTQYF.

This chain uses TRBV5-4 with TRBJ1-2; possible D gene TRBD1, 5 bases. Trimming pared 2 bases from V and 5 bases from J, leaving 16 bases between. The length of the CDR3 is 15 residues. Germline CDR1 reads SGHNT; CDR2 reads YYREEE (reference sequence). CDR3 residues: CASSFQGALLYGYTF. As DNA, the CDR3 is TGTGCCAGCAGCTTTCAGGGTGCCCTCCTATATGGCTACACCTTC.

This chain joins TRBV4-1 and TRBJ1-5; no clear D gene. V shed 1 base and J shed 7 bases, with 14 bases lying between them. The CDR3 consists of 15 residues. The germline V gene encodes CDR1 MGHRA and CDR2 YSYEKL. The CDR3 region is CASSQGFGSRQPQHF. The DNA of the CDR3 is TGCGCCAGCAGCCAAGGGTTCGGGTCGAGACAGCCCCAGCATTTT.

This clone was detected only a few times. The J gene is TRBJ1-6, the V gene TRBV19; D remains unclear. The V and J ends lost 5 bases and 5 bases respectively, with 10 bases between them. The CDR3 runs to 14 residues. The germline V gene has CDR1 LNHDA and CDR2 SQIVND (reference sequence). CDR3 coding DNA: TGTGCCAGTAGTCCCCCGGGTGATAATTCACCCCTCCACTTT. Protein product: CASSPPGDNSPLHF.